The 26 T cell receptor beta chains listed next were all sequenced from one sample in a study of PD-L1 blockade in urothelial cancer. The assay was immunoSEQ multiplex PCR, and TCRdb's table has in-frame clones only and misses some. The sample records some 110,000 clones, 85% to 95% being singletons. Time point meaning: peripheral blood 6 weeks after treatment start. The sequencing here drew on PBMCs, taken around atezolizumab (anti-PD-L1) treatment. The receptors were sampled from a man in his sixties with urothelial cancer.

This chain uses TRBV9 with TRBJ1-5; no firm D call. Germline V lookup: CDR1 SGDLS, CDR2 YYNGEE. The length of the CDR3 is 15 residues. With 0 bases removed from V and 0 bases from J, the gap between germline ends came to 7 bases. The CDR3 DNA follows: TGTGCCAGCAGCGTAGGGCCGTCTAGCAATCAGCCCCAGCATTTT. Its protein is CASSVGPSSNQPQHF.

A single count supports this clone. The gene calls are TRBV5-4 and TRBJ1-2, with D maybe TRBD1 (6 bases). The CDR3 is made up of 15 amino acids. V was shortened by 4 bases and J by 2 bases, with 15 bases between the two germline ends. The germline CDR1 and CDR2 sequences are SGHNT and YYREEE (reference sequence). The CDR3 loop is CASSPGTLLNYGYTF. CDR3 DNA: TGTGCCAGCAGCCCTGGGACACTTTTAAACTATGGCTACACCTTC.

This chain joins TRBV27 and TRBJ2-7; a weak D match, TRBD2 (6 bases). In germline, CDR1 is MNHEY, CDR2 SMNVEV (reference sequence). Trimming removed 0 bases from V and 3 bases from J, with 9 bases in between. The CDR3 length is 14 residues. For the CDR3, the DNA is TGTGCCAGCAGTTTATCGGACTACATCTACGAGCAGTACTTC. Translating it yields CASSLSDYIYEQYF.

The chain uses TRBV6-1 and TRBJ2-1, with D possibly TRBD1 on 6 matching bases. From germline, CDR1 is MNHNS and CDR2 SASEGT. This CDR3 contains 13 residues. V lost 5 bases and J 9 bases, leaving 14 bases between the germline ends. In DNA, the CDR3 is TGTGCCAGCAGTCACAGGGATTTGGGTGAGCAGTTCTTC. It specifies CASSHRDLGEQFF.

This sequence joins TRBV2 and TRBJ1-2; maybe TRBD1 (5 bases). This CDR3 comprises 11 residues. V was pared by 2 bases and J by 7 bases, with 5 bases between. From germline, CDR1 is SNHLY and CDR2 FYNNEI. The CDR3 DNA reads as TGTGCCAGCAGTGAACAGGGTGGCTACACCTTC. It translates to CASSEQGGYTF.

The CDR3 DNA follows: TGTGCCAGCAGCTTGAACCATGGGGGCGGGGGGGCCTTGGATACGCAGTATTTT. This sequence encodes CASSLNHGGGGALDTQYF. This chain uses TRBV5-4 with TRBJ2-3, with TRBD2 matching 9 bases. The CDR3 is 18 residues long. Germline V gene sequence: CDR1 SGHNT, CDR2 YYREEE (reference sequence). Trimming at V came to 1 base and at J to 6 bases, leaving 15 bases not matched to a gene.

The rearrangement links TRBV29-1 to TRBJ1-4; possibly TRBD1 for D (6 bases). This CDR3 has 13 residues. V dropped 4 bases and J dropped 7 bases, with 13 bases sitting between them. The V gene's germline CDR1 is SQVTM and CDR2 ANQGSEA. The CDR3 is CSVVRGWGEKLFF. DNA for the CDR3: TGCAGCGTTGTAAGGGGGTGGGGTGAAAAACTGTTTTTT.

This chain connects TRBV7-2 to TRBJ2-5; the D is unclear. Trimming removed 5 bases at V and 3 bases at J, with 10 bases between. CDR1 and CDR2 (germline): SGHTA, FQGNSA. The CDR3 runs to 13 residues. DNA for the CDR3: TGTGCCAGCAGCCGAAGCACAGAAGAGACCCAGTACTTC. Translating it yields CASSRSTEETQYF.

The rearrangement links TRBV28 to TRBJ1-1; 8 positions match TRBD1. The CDR3 has 15 residues. Germline CDR1 MDHEN, CDR2 SYDVKM. Germline trimming cut 7 bases from V and 4 bases from J; bases unmatched to any gene: 11. The CDR3 loop is CASTTEDRAATEAFF. Written as DNA, the CDR3 is TGTGCCAGCACCACTGAGGACAGGGCGGCCACTGAAGCTTTCTTT.

This clone is a singleton in its sample. The V gene is TRBV18, the J gene TRBJ2-1; a possible D gene is TRBD1 (6 bases). Looked up from germline, CDR1 is KGHSH and CDR2 is LQKENI. The CDR3 extends over 16 amino acids. V gave up 3 bases and J gave up 7 bases, with 19 bases separating them. This CDR3 reads CASSPVTGLGFNEQFF. In DNA form, the CDR3 reads TGTGCCAGCTCACCGGTTACAGGGCTCGGGTTTAATGAGCAGTTCTTC.

V and J are TRBV6-1 and TRBJ2-7; TRBD2 aligns across 13 bases. Germline V gene lookup returns CDR1 MNHNS and CDR2 SASEGT. Trimming took 10 bases from V and 7 from J; bases not matched to a gene: 7. This CDR3 has 13 residues. CDR3 bases: TGTGCCACGCGACTAGCGGGAGGTGAGGAGCAGTACTTC. Encoded protein: CATRLAGGEEQYF.

The rearrangement joins TRBV9 to TRBJ1-1; maybe TRBD1 (6 bases). CDR3 size: 13 residues. Germline CDR1 SGDLS, CDR2 YYNGEE. Trimming removed 3 bases at V and 1 base at J, with 7 bases between. As DNA, the CDR3 is TGTGCCAGCAGCGAGGGGGAGAACACTGAAGCTTTCTTT. Translating it yields CASSEGENTEAFF.

The chain employs TRBV2 and TRBJ2-3, with D possibly TRBD2 on 6 matching bases. The CDR3 sequence is 13 residues long. Trimming took 6 bases from V and 6 from J, leaving 13 bases between them. In germline, CDR1 is SNHLY, CDR2 FYNNEI. Here the CDR3 reads CASRERGFDTQYF. The DNA of the CDR3 is TGTGCCAGCAGGGAACGGGGGTTTGATACGCAGTATTTT.

The chain recombines TRBV6-5 with TRBJ1-6, with D unclear. Germline V gene sequence: CDR1 MNHEY, CDR2 SVGAGI. Between the trimmed V and J ends, which lost 5 bases and 8 bases, there was a span of 16 bases. The CDR3 length is 15 residues. CDR3 nucleotides: TGTGCCAGCAGTCCCACGGGGATTTTTTATTCACCCCTCCACTTT. This encodes CASSPTGIFYSPLHF.

The rearrangement links TRBV29-1 to TRBJ2-5; 7 bases are a match to TRBD2. Germline V gene sequence: CDR1 SQVTM, CDR2 ANQGSEA. This CDR3 has 15 residues. V shed 4 bases, J shed 7 bases, and the junction held 15 bases outside the gene matches. The DNA of the CDR3 is TGCAGCGTTGGGGTCCTCGCGGGAGCAAAGGGGACCCAGTACTTC. Amino acid sequence: CSVGVLAGAKGTQYF.

The chain links TRBV4-1 to TRBJ1-5, with unresolved D. Deletions cut 4 bases from V and 5 bases from J, with 21 bases between. The germline gives CDR1 MGHRA, CDR2 YSYEKL. The CDR3 is 17 residues long. CDR3: CASSLRPVQERDQPQHF. The CDR3 DNA sequence: TGCGCCAGCAGCCTCCGTCCCGTGCAGGAGCGGGATCAGCCCCAGCATTTT.

The chain links TRBV5-1 to TRBJ1-3, with D possibly matching TRBD1 (6 bases). The CDR3 runs 16 residues. V was cut by 4 bases and J by 3 bases, with 17 bases left in between. Germline V gene lookup returns CDR1 SGHRS and CDR2 YFSETQ. The CDR3 protein is CASSEGGDFLGNTIYF. The DNA of the CDR3 is TGCGCCAGCAGCGAAGGGGGGGACTTTCTTGGAAACACCATATATTTT. Together with reference TRBV5-1 and TRBJ1-3, the CDR3 gives the full variable domain: KAGVTQTPRYLIKTRGQQVTLSCSPISGHRSVSWYQQTPGQGLQFLFEYFSETQRNKGNFPGRFSGRQFSNSRSEMNVSTLELGDSALYLCASSEGGDFLGNTIYFGEGSWLTVV.

The chain couples TRBV5-8 to TRBJ2-1, with D tentatively TRBD1 (6 bases). Per the germline V gene, CDR1 is SGHTS and CDR2 is YDEGEE. Trimming removed 3 bases from V and 15 bases from J, with 16 bases in between. The CDR3 spans 12 residues. The CDR3 DNA reads as TGTGCCAGCAGCTGGGGGCAGGAAGGGGGGTTCTTC. Amino acid sequence: CASSWGQEGGFF.

The chain carries TRBV30 and TRBJ2-2; possibly TRBD2 for D (7 bases). With 4 bases removed from V and 6 bases from J, the gap between germline ends came to 15 bases. Germline loops: CDR1 GTSNPN, CDR2 SVGIG (reference sequence). The CDR3 covers 14 residues. The DNA for the CDR3 is TGTGCCTGGAACAACCGGGGGGCCGCCGGGGAGCTGTTTTTT. Amino acid sequence: CAWNNRGAAGELFF. The complete variable domain, with remaining parts taken from reference TRBV30 and TRBJ2-2, reads SQTIHQWPATLVQPVGSPLSLECTVEGTSNPNLYWYRQAAGRGLQLLFYSVGIGQISSEVPQNLSASRPQDRQFILSSKKLLLSDSGFYLCAWNNRGAAGELFFGEGSRLTVL.

This chain connects TRBV11-3 to TRBJ2-5, with a weak D call TRBD1 (5 bases). Trimming cost V 1 base and J 1 base, with 13 bases left between them. The CDR3 length is 16 residues. Per the germline V gene, CDR1 is SGHNT and CDR2 is YENEEA. CDR3 loop: CASSLASGIGQETQYF. The CDR3 nucleotides are TGTGCCAGCAGCTTAGCGTCAGGGATTGGCCAAGAGACCCAGTACTTC.

This chain connects TRBV11-2 to TRBJ2-3; D call uncertain. CDR1 is SGHAT and CDR2 is FQNNGV in the germline V gene. Deletions cut 1 base from V and 1 base from J, with 9 bases between. This CDR3 contains 15 residues. This chain's CDR3 is CASSLVTSRTDTQYF. The CDR3 DNA is TGTGCCAGCAGCTTAGTAACCAGTCGCACAGATACGCAGTATTTT. The complete variable domain, with remaining parts taken from reference TRBV11-2 and TRBJ2-3, reads EAGVAQSPRYKIIEKRQSVAFWCNPISGHATLYWYQQILGQGPKLLIQFQNNGVVDDSQLPKDRFSAERLKGVDSTLKIQPAKLEDSAVYLCASSLVTSRTDTQYFGPGTRLTVL.

The CDR3 DNA sequence: TGCGCCAGCAGCCAAGGACAGCCTAGCACAGATACGCAGTATTTT. Translating it yields CASSQGQPSTDTQYF. J is TRBJ2-3 and V is TRBV4-3, with D maybe TRBD1 (5 bases). Looked up from germline, CDR1 is LGHNA and CDR2 is YSLEER. Trimming left V 1 base short and J 0 bases short, with 8 bases between. The CDR3 consists of 15 residues.

The chain uses TRBV30 and TRBJ2-7, with TRBD1 identical over 7 bases. This CDR3 spans 15 amino acids. The trim removed 3 bases at V and 0 bases at J, leaving 8 bases unmatched. Per germline, CDR1 GTSNPN and CDR2 SVGIG (reference sequence). Here the CDR3 reads CAWRGLGQNSYEQYF. Here the CDR3 DNA reads TGTGCCTGGAGGGGATTGGGACAGAACTCCTACGAGCAGTACTTC.

The V call is TRBV7-2, the J call TRBJ2-7, with TRBD2 identical over 8 bases. Germline V gene sequence: CDR1 SGHTA, CDR2 FQGNSA. The CDR3 is made up of 15 amino acids. The junction had 11 bases not matched to a gene; V was cut back by 4 bases and J by 6 bases. The CDR3 region has the DNA TGTGCCAGCAGCTGGCGGGCGGGAGGCTCGGGCGAGCAGTACTTC. The encoded protein is CASSWRAGGSGEQYF.

The chain uses TRBV6-5 and TRBJ2-2, with 8 bases matching TRBD2. Germline CDR1 MNHEY, CDR2 SVGAGI. The ends lost 4 bases at V and 0 bases at J; junction bases unmatched: 4. This CDR3 region has 16 residues. CDR3 nucleotides: TGTGCCAGCAGTTCCGGGACTAGTCCGAACACCGGGGAGCTGTTTTTT. Translation gives CASSSGTSPNTGELFF.

This clone was counted a single time. The chain uses TRBV7-2 and TRBJ2-1, with 8 nucleotides matching TRBD1. This CDR3 region has 15 residues. Looked up from germline, CDR1 is SGHTA and CDR2 is FQGNSA. V gave up 1 base and J gave up 8 bases; unmatched junction bases: 7. The CDR3 DNA follows: TGTGCCAGCAGCTTAGGCTGGCAGGGGGCATATGAGCAGTTCTTC. It encodes CASSLGWQGAYEQFF.